A selection of T cell receptor beta chains follows, all from one sample in a study of graft-versus-host responses after intestinal transplantation. Antigens for these TCRs are unknown. Profiling relied on immunoSEQ multiplex PCR, and the TCRdb table lists in-frame clones only, not all of them. Among more than 40,000 clones, 85% to 95% were seen once, and the ten largest hold 0.2% to 0.25%. Sequenced material: unstimulated CD8+ T cells sorted from spleen or lymph node cells, taken before transplant. Receptor source: a human donor who was the organ donor for an intestinal transplant. CDR3s include the opening cysteine and the closing phenylalanine or tryptophan. The D gene is left open where the match is weak. Clone size, where shown, is once, few, many, or a class for clones that have expanded.

CDR3 length	D gene	clone size	J gene	V gene	CDR3 protein	CDR3 DNA
15	NA	NA	TRBJ2-3	TRBV28	CASSFGSQSTDTQYF	TGTGCCAGCAGTTTTGGCAGCCAGAGCACAGATACGCAGTATTTT
16	TRBD2	NA	TRBJ2-5	TRBV27	CASSPSSGDAQETQYF	TGTGCCAGCAGTCCGTCTAGCGGGGACGCCCAAGAGACCCAGTACTTC
14	NA	NA	TRBJ2-5	TRBV19	CASSIREYQETQYF	TGTGCCAGTAGTATAAGGGAATACCAAGAGACCCAGTACTTC
15	NA	NA	TRBJ1-1	TRBV5-1	CASRGVGPGNTEAFF	TGCGCCAGCAGGGGAGTGGGCCCCGGTAACACTGAAGCTTTCTTT
13	NA	NA	TRBJ1-6	TRBV9	CASSVGDPSPLHF	TGTGCCAGCAGCGTGGGGGATCCTTCACCCCTCCACTTT
12	TRBD1	NA	TRBJ1-6	TRBV28	CASRQGGSPLHF	TGTGCCAGCCGACAGGGAGGGTCACCCCTCCACTTT
15	TRBD1	NA	TRBJ1-1	TRBV7-9	CASSLDGTGPHEAFF	TGTGCCAGCAGCTTAGATGGGACAGGTCCCCACGAAGCTTTCTTT
15	NA	once	TRBJ2-2	TRBV5-1	CASSLEEGYTGELFF	TGCGCCAGCAGCTTGGAGGAGGGTTACACCGGGGAGCTGTTTTTT
13	TRBD2	NA	TRBJ2-1	TRBV7-9	CASRLAGNNEQFF	TGTGCCAGCCGACTAGCGGGGAATAATGAGCAGTTCTTC
12	NA	NA	TRBJ2-3	TRBV30	CAWSTGADTQYF	TGTGCCTGGTCGACCGGGGCAGATACGCAGTATTTT
15	NA	once	TRBJ2-7	TRBV4-2	CASSLVPGLSYEQYF	TGTGCCAGCAGCCTGGTTCCGGGGTTATCCTACGAGCAGTACTTC
14	TRBD2	NA	TRBJ2-2	TRBV4-3	CASSQERGTGELFF	TGCGCCAGCAGCCAAGAGCGGGGGACCGGGGAGCTGTTTTTT
14	NA	NA	TRBJ1-6	TRBV2	CASSEGRDNSPLHF	TGTGCCAGCAGTGAGGGACGTGATAATTCACCCCTCCACTTT